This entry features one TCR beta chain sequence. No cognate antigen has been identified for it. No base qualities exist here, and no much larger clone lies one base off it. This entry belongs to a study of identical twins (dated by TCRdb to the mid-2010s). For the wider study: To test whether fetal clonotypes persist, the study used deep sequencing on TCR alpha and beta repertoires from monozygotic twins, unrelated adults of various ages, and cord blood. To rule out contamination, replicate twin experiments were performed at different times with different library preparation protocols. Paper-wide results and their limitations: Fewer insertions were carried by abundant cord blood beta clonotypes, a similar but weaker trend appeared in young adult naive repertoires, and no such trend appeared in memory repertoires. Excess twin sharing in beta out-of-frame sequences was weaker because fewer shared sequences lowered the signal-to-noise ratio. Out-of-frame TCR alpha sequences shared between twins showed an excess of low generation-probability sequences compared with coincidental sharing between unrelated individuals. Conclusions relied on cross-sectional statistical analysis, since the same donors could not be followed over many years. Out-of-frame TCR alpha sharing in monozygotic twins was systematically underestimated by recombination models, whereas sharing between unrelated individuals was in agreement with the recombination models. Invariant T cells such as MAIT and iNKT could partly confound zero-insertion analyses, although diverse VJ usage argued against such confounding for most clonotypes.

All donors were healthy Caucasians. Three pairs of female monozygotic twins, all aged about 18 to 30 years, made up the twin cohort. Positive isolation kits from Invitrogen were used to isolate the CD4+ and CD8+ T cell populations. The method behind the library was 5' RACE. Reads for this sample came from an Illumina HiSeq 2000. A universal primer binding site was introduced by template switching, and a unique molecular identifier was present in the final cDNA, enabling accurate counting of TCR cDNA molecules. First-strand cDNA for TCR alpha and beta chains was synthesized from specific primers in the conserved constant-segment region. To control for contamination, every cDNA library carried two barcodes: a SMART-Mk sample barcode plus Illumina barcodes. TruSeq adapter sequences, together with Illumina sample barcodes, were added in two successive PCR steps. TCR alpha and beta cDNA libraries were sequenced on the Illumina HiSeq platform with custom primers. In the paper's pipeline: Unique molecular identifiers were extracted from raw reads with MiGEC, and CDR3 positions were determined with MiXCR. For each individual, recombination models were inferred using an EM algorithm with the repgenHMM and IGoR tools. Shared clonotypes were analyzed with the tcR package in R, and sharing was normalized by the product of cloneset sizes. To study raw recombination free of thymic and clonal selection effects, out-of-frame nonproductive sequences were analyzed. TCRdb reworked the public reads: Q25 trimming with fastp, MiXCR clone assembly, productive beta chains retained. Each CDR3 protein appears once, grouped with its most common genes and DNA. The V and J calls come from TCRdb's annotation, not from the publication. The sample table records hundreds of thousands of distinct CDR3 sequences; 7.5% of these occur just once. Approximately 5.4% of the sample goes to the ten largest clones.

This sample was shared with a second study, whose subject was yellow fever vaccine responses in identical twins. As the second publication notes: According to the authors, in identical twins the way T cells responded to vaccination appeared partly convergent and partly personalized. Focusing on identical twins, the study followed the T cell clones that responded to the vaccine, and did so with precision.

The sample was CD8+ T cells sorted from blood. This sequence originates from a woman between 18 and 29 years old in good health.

CDR3 reads: CASSLVGGTGIFSGANVLTF. The sequenced DNA: TGTGCCAGCAGCTTAGTAGGGGGGACAGGGATCTTCTCTGGGGCCAACGTCCTGACTTTC. The rearrangement joined TRBV11-2 to TRBJ2-6; TRBD1 agrees with 9 junctional bases. From its cysteine to its phenylalanine, the CDR3 spans 20 amino acids. Only the CDR3 portion is preserved as DNA: 60 bases, with reading frame beginning at the first base. Trimming accounts for 1 base at V and 0 bases at J, while the number of junction bases matched to no gene is 10. The CDR1 and CDR2 encoded by the germline V gene are SGHAT and FQNNGV.